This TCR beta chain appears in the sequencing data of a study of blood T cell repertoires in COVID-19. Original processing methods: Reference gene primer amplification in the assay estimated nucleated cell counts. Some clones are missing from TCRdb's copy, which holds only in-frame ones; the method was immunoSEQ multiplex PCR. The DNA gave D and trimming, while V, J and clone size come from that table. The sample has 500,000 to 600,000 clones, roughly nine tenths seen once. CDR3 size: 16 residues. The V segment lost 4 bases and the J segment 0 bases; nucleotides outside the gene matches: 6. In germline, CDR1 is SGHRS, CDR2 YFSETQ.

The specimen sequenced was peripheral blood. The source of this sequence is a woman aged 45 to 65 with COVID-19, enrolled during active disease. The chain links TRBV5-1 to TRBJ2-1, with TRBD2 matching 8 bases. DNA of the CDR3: TGCGCCAGCAGCCCGGGAGGGGCGGACTCCTACAATGAGCAGTTCTTC. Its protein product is CASSPGGADSYNEQFF.